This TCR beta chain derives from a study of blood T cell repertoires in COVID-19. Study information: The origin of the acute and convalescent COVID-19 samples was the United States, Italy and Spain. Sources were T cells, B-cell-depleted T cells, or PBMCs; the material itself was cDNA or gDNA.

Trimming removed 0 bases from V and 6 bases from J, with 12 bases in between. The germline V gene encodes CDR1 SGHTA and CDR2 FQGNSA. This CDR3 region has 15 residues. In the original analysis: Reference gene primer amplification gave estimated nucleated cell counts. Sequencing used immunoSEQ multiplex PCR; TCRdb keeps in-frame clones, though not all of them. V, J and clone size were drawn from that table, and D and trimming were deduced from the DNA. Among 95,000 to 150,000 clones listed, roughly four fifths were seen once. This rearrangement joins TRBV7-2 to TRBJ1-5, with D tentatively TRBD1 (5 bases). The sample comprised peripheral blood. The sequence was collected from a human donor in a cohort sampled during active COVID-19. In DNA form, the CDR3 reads TGTGCCAGCAGCTTAGCGTCGGGGGTGGCTCAGCCCCAGCATTTT. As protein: CASSLASGVAQPQHF. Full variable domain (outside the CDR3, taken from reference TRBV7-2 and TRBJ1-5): GAGVSQSPSNKVTEKGKDVELRCDPISGHTALYWYRQSLGQGLEFLIYFQGNSAPDKSGLPSDRFSAERTGGSVSTLTIQRTQQEDSAVYLCASSLASGVAQPQHFGDGTRLSIL.